This T cell receptor (beta chain) is from a study of neurological immune-mediated disorders. Many counts were recorded for this clonotype. TCRdb redid the calling of the 5' RACE reads with MiXCR, one entry per CDR3 protein. Of about 36,000 distinct CDR3 sequences listed, 10% are singletons. The trim removed 6 bases at V and 3 bases at J, leaving 7 bases unmatched. Germline V CDR1 and CDR2: DFQATT, SNEGSKA (reference sequence). This CDR3 contains 13 residues. This chain joins TRBV20-1 and TRBJ1-1; the match to TRBD1 covers 7 bases. Source material: PBMCs. This clonotype was obtained from a woman aged 25 to 39 with HTLV-1-associated myelopathy (HAM/TSP). CDR3 sequence (DNA): TGCAGTGCCCGTGAGGGGGCGTACACTGAAGCTTTCTTT. Protein sequence: CSAREGAYTEAFF.